This T cell receptor (beta chain) comes out of a study of shared T cell receptors in the human thymus. The CDR3 spans 18 residues. V lost 0 bases and J lost 6, with 23 bases in between. Germline V gene lookup returns CDR1 MGHRA and CDR2 YSYEKL. Clones were sequenced by immunoSEQ multiplex PCR, and TCRdb holds only the in-frame ones, with some missing. The sample contains roughly 710,000 clones, 80% to 90% of which appear only once. Another study also made use of these data, one on human thymus T cells. That paper states: Thymic tissue was derived from resections collected during corrective heart surgery. Usage of V and J genes appeared biased in thymic and blood repertoires. Unrelated individuals reportedly shared highly overlapping thymic TCR repertoires.

The V gene is TRBV4-1, the J gene TRBJ1-1; D ambiguous. The clonotype was recovered from a girl under two years old with a congenital heart defect. The specimen sequenced was thymocytes. The DNA of the CDR3 is TGCGCCAGCAGCCAAGATCTATATGACGGAGGGTTAAGCCCTGAAGCTTTCTTT. This translates into CASSQDLYDGGLSPEAFF.